The present T cell receptor beta chain was sequenced within a study of CDR3 diversity in severe acne. Each CDR3 protein gets one entry after TCRdb re-called the PCR reads with MiXCR. This repertoire shows over 90,000 distinct CDR3 sequences, around 53% found once; its top ten account for approximately 13%. The V gene's germline CDR1 is SGHTA and CDR2 FQGNSA. This CDR3 has 14 residues. V lost 3 bases and J lost 4; bases outside the gene matches: 3. Source material: blood. The chain uses TRBV7-2 and TRBJ1-1, with 9 bases aligning to TRBD1. The receptor was isolated from a male donor with acne. CDR3 sequence reads: CASSLQTGGTEAFF. The DNA of the CDR3 is TGTGCCAGCAGCTTGCAGACAGGGGGCACTGAAGCTTTCTTT.